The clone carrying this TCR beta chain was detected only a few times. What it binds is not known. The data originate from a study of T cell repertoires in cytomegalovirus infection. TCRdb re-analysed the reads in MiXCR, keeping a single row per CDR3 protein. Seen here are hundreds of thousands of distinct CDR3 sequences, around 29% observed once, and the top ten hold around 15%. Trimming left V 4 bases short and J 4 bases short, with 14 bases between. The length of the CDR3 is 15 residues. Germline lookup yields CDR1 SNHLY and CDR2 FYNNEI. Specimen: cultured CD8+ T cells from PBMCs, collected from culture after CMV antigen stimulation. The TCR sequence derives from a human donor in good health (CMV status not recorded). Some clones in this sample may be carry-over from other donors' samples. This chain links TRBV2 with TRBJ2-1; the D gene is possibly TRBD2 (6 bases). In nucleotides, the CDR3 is TGTGCCAGCAGTGTAGAGGCGGGGTCATACAATGAGCAGTTCTTC. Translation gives CASSVEAGSYNEQFF.